Presented here are 2 T cell receptor beta chains from one specimen sequenced in a study of CD8 T cells in Susac syndrome. Reverse transcription of roughly 0.5 to 1 ug RNA was performed with random hexamers. TCRdb fed the immunoSEQ multiplex PCR reads into MiXCR, producing one record per CDR3 protein. The sample has around 130,000 distinct CDR3 sequences; nearly 95% are singletons. Specimen: CD4+ T cells from PBMCs. All receptors come from a human donor in good health.

CDR3 amino acids: CASSARTRYNEQFF. CDR3 in DNA: TGTGCCAGCAGCGCCCGGACTCGCTACAATGAGCAGTTCTTC. This chain joins TRBV3-1 and TRBJ2-1; possibly TRBD2 for D (5 bases). Between the trimmed V and J ends, which lost 5 bases and 3 bases, there was a span of 11 bases. The CDR3 is 14 amino acids. Per the germline V gene, CDR1 is LGHDT and CDR2 is YNNKEL (reference sequence).

The CDR3 bases are TGCAGCGCAGACAGACTCCTTGATGAAAAACTGTTTTTT. Its translation is CSADRLLDEKLFF. The chain employs TRBV29-1 and TRBJ1-4, with D possibly being TRBD1 (5 bases). The ends were cut back, 7 bases at V and 6 bases at J, with 15 bases in the middle. CDR1 is SQVTM, CDR2 ANQGSEA, per germline. The CDR3 has 13 amino acids.